This T cell receptor beta chain was sequenced during a study of regulatory T cells in long-lasting Graves disease. To make TCR beta libraries, researchers used iRepertoire HTBI primers and Arm-PCR of CDR3 regions. One entry per CDR3 protein results from TCRdb running MiXCR on the multiplex PCR reads. The table records about 220,000 distinct CDR3 sequences, about a sixth of them present only once. Study findings and constraints: Patients with persistent disease showed a bias toward TRBV28, TRBJ1-2 and TRBJ2-5.

Time point described: newly diagnosed GD, antithyroid drugs for less than 3 months. Generation of the TCR library employed RNA extracted from PBMCs. This CDR3 spans 15 amino acids. The V segment lost 1 base and the J segment 7 bases; nucleotides outside the gene matches: 7. Looked up from germline, CDR1 is SGHTA and CDR2 is FQGNSA. Ten or more counts support this clonotype. Its target is unknown. The rearrangement joins TRBV7-2 to TRBJ1-2; 9 bases line up with TRBD1. Sequenced material: peripheral blood mononuclear cells (PBMCs), taken at new diagnosis, from a patient treated with antithyroid drugs. The clonotype comes from a female donor with Graves disease. CDR3 coding DNA: TGTGCCAGCAGCTTAGACGGGACAGGGTATCCTGGCTACACCTTC. This gives the protein CASSLDGTGYPGYTF. Filled out from reference TRBV7-2 and TRBJ1-2, the complete variable domain reads GAGVSQSPSNKVTEKGKDVELRCDPISGHTALYWYRQSLGQGLEFLIYFQGNSAPDKSGLPSDRFSAERTGGSVSTLTIQRTQQEDSAVYLCASSLDGTGYPGYTFGSGTRLTVV.